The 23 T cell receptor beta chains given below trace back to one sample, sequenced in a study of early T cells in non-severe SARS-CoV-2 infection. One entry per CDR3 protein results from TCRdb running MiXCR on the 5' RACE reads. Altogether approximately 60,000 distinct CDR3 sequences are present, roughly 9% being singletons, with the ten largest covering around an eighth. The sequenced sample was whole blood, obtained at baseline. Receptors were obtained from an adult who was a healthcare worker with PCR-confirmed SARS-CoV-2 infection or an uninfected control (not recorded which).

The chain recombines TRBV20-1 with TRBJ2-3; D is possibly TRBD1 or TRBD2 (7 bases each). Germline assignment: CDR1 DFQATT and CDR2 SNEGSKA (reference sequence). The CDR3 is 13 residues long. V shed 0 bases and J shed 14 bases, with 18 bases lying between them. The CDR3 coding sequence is TGCAGTGCTAGAGATGGGAGGGAGACAGGGCCGTATTTT. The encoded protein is CSARDGRETGPYF.

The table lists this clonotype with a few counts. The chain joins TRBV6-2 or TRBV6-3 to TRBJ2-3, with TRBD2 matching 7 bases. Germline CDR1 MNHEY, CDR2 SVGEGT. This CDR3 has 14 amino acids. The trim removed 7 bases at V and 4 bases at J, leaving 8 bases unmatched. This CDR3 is CASNSRLASDTQYF. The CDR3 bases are TGTGCCAGCAATTCGAGACTAGCATCAGATACGCAGTATTTT.

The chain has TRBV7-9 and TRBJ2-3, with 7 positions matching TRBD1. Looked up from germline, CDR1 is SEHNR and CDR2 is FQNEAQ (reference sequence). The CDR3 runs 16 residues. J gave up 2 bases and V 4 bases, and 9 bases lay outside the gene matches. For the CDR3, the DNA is TGTGCCAGCAGCTCAACCGGGACAGACTTCACAGATACGCAGTATTTT. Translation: CASSSTGTDFTDTQYF. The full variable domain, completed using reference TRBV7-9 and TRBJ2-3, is DTGVSQNPRHKITKRGQNVTFRCDPISEHNRLYWYRQTLGQGPEFLTYFQNEAQLEKSRLLSDRFSAERPKGSFSTLEIQRTEQGDSAMYLCASSSTGTDFTDTQYFGPGTRLTVL.

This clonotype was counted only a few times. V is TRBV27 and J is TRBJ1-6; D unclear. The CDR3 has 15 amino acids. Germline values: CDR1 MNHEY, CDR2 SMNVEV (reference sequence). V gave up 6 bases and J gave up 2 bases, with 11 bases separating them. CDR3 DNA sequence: TGTGCCAGCAGCCGACTTACCCCCTATAATTCACCCCTCCACTTT. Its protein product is CASSRLTPYNSPLHF.

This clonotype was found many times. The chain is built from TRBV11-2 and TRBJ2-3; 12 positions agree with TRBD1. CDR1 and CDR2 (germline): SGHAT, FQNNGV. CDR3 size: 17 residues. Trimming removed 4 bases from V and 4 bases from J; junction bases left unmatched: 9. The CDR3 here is CASSYEGQGAPSDTQYF. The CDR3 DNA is TGTGCCAGCAGCTATGAGGGACAGGGGGCGCCGTCAGATACGCAGTATTTT.

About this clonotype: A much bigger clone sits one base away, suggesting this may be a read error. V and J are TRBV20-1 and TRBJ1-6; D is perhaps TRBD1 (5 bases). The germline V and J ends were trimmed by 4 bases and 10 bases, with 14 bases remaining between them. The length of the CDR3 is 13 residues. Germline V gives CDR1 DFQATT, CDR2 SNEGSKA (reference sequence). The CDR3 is CSATLQRGSPLHF. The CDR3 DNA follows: TGCAGTGCTACCTTACAGCGGGGGTCACCCCTCCACTTT.

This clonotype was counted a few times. The CDR3 region has the DNA TGCAGTGCCCTCGGACTAGCGGGGCTCTACGAGCAGTACTTC. Translating it yields CSALGLAGLYEQYF. This chain connects TRBV20-1 to TRBJ2-7, with 12 bases lining up with TRBD2. CDR3 size: 14 residues. Germline V gene data show CDR1 as DFQATT and CDR2 as SNEGSKA (reference sequence). J was trimmed by 3 bases and V by 6 bases; bases with no gene match: 6.

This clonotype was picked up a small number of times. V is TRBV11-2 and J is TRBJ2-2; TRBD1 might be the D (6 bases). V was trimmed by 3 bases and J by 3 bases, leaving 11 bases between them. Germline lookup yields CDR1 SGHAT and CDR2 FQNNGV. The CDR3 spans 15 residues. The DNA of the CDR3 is TGTGCCAGCAGCTTTGGCAGGGGATACACCGGGGAGCTGTTTTTT. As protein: CASSFGRGYTGELFF.

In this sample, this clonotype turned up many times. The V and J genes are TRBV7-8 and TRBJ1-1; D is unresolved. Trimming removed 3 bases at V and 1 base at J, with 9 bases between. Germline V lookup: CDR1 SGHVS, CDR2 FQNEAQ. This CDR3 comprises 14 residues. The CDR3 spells CASSFVGENTEAFF. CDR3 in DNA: TGTGCCAGCAGCTTTGTGGGAGAGAACACTGAAGCTTTCTTT. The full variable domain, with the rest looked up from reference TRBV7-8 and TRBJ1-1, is GAGVSQSPRYKVAKRGQDVALRCDPISGHVSLFWYQQALGQGPEFLTYFQNEAQLDKSGLPSDRFFAERPEGSVSTLKIQRTQQEDSAVYLCASSFVGENTEAFFGQGTRLTVV.

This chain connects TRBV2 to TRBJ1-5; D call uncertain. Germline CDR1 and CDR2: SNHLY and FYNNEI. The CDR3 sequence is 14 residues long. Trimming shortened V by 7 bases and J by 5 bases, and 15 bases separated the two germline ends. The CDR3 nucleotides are TGTGCCAGCACACGGGCGCGGAGTTATCAGCCCCAGCATTTT. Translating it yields CASTRARSYQPQHF.

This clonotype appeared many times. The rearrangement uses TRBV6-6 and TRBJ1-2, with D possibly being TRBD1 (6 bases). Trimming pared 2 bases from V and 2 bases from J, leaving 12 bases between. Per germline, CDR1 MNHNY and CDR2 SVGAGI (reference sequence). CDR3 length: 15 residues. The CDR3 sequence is CASSYDGQGNYGYTF. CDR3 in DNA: TGTGCCAGCAGTTACGACGGGCAGGGGAACTATGGCTACACCTTC.

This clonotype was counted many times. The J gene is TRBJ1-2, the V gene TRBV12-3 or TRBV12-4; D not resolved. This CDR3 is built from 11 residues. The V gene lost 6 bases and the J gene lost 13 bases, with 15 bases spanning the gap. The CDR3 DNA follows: TGTGCCAGCAGCCACCCCCACCCCCCCACCTTC. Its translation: CASSHPHPPTF.

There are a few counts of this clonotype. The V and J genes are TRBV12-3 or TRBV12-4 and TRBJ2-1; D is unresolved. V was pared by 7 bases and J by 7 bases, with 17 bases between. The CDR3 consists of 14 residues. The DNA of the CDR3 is TGTGCCAGCACCCGAAAACCTCCGGGTAATGAGCAGTTCTTC. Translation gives CASTRKPPGNEQFF.

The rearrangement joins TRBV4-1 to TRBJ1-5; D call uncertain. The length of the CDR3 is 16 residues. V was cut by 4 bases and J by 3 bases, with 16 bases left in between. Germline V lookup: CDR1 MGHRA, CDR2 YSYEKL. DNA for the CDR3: TGCGCCAGCAGCCCCACCTCGAGCGGCTACAATCAGCCCCAGCATTTT. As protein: CASSPTSSGYNQPQHF.

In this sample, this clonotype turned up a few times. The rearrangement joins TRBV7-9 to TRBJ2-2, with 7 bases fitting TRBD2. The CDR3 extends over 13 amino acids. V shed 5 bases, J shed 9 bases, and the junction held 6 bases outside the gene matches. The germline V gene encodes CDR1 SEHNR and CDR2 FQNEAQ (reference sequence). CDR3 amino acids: CASSPRGWRELFF. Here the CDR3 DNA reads TGTGCCAGCAGCCCGCGGGGGTGGCGGGAGCTGTTTTTT.

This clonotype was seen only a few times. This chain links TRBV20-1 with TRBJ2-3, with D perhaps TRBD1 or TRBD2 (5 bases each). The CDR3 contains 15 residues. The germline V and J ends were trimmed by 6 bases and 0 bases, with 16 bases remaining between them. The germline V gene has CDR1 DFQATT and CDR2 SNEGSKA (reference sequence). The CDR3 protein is CSALRPGASTDTQYF. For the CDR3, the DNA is TGCAGTGCCCTGAGGCCCGGGGCTAGCACAGATACGCAGTATTTT.

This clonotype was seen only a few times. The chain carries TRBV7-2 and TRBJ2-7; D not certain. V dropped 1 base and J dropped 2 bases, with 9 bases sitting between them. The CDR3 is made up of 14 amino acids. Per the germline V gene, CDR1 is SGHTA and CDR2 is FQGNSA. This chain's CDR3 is CASSLDLNTYEQYF. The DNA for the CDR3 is TGTGCCAGCAGCTTAGACTTGAATACCTACGAGCAGTACTTC. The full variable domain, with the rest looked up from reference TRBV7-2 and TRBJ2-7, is GAGVSQSPSNKVTEKGKDVELRCDPISGHTALYWYRQSLGQGLEFLIYFQGNSAPDKSGLPSDRFSAERTGGSVSTLTIQRTQQEDSAVYLCASSLDLNTYEQYFGPGTRLTVT.

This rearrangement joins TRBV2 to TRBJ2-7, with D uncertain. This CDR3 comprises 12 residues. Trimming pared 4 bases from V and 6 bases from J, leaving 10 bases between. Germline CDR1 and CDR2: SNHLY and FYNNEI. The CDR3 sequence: CASSVLELEQYF. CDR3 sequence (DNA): TGTGCCAGCAGTGTTCTCGAGCTCGAGCAGTACTTC. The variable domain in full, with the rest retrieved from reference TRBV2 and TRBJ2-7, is EPEVTQTPSHQVTQMGQEVILRCVPISNHLYFYWYRQILGQKVEFLVSFYNNEISEKSEIFDDQFSVERPDGSNFTLKIRSTKLEDSAMYFCASSVLELEQYFGPGTRLTVT.

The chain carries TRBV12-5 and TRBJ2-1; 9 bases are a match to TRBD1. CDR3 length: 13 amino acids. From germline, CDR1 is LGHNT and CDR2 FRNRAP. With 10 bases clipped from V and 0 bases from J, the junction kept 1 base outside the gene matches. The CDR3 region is CATTGGSYNEQFF. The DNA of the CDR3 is TGTGCTACGACAGGGGGCTCCTACAATGAGCAGTTCTTC.

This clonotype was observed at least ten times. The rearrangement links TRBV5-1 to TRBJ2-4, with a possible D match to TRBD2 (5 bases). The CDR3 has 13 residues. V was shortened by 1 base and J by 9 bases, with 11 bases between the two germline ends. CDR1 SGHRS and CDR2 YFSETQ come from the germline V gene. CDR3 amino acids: CASSLKLDSIQYF. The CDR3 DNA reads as TGCGCCAGCAGCTTGAAACTAGACTCCATTCAGTACTTC.

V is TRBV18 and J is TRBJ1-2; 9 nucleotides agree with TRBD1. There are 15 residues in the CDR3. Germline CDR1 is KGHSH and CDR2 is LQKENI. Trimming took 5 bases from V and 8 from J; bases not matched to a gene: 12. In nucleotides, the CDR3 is TGTGCCAGCTCAGTAGCGGGACAGGGAACGAACGGCTACACCTTC. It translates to CASSVAGQGTNGYTF.

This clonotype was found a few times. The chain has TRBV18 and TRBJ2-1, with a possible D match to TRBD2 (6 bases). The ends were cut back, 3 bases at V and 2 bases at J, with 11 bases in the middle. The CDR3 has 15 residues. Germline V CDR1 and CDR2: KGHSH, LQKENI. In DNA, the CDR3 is TGTGCCAGCTCACCCCTAGGGGAGGCCTACAATGAGCAGTTCTTC. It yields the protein CASSPLGEAYNEQFF.

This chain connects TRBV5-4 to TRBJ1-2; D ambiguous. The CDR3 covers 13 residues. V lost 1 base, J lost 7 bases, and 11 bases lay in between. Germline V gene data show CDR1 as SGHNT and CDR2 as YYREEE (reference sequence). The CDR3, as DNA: TGTGCCAGCAGCTTGAGACGGGGAACTGGCTACACCTTC. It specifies CASSLRRGTGYTF.